The entry below describes one TCR beta chain. The antigen remains undetermined. Via MiXCR, TCRdb re-called the 5' RACE reads, giving one row per CDR3 protein. The table has roughly 50,000 distinct CDR3 sequences, over 7.5% seen once. These data come from a study of T-cell memory formation after mild COVID-19. Study-level results: What remained unconfirmed was the SARS-CoV-2 specificity of second-wave clones peaking on day 37.

The CDR3 extends over 11 amino acids. V was trimmed by 5 bases and J by 3 bases, leaving 5 bases between them. Germline CDR1 reads DFQATT; CDR2 reads SNEGSKA (reference sequence). The chain uses TRBV20-1 and TRBJ2-1; the D gene is possibly TRBD2 (5 bases). This sequence originates from a man younger than 35 who had mild COVID-19 (a few samples of this study predate the infection). Cell type and time point are not known. Sequencing input: PBMCs or a T cell subset sorted from them (not recorded which). The CDR3 is CSARDYNEQFF. In nucleotides, the CDR3 is TGCAGTGCTCGGGACTACAATGAGCAGTTCTTC.